The 18 T cell receptor beta chains reported below all come from one sample, sequenced in a study of blood T cell repertoires in COVID-19. Assay: immunoSEQ multiplex PCR; the TCRdb copy retains only in-frame clones and omits some. The repertoire has roughly 35,000 clones, approximately 86% of them found once; the top ten carry about 1.9%. The specimen was peripheral blood. These receptors were obtained from a man aged 50-60 years with active or convalescent COVID-19.

This clone was recorded once. The chain carries TRBV30 and TRBJ2-5; TRBD2 matches 9 bases. CDR3 size: 14 residues. Trimming took 0 bases from V and 5 from J; bases not matched to a gene: 4. Per germline, CDR1 GTSNPN and CDR2 SVGIG (reference sequence). CDR3 sequence (DNA): TGTGCCTGGAGTGTAACTAGCGGGTGGGAGACCCAGTACTTC. Translation: CAWSVTSGWETQYF.

The chain carries TRBV3-1 (or the pseudogene TRBV3-2) and TRBJ1-1; TRBD1 aligns across 11 bases. Germline V gene sequence: CDR1 LGHDT, CDR2 YNNKEL (reference sequence). The V and J ends lost 1 base and 0 bases, in that order; junction bases with no gene match: 7. The CDR3 contains 18 residues. The DNA for the CDR3 is TGTGCCAGCAGCCAAGTTAGGGGGACAGGGGGTTTGAACACTGAAGCTTTCTTT. Its protein is CASSQVRGTGGLNTEAFF.

This chain links TRBV6-5 with TRBJ1-2; weak D call: TRBD1 (6 bases). V lost 6 bases and J 3 bases, leaving 11 bases between the germline ends. This CDR3 has 13 amino acids. The germline V gene has CDR1 MNHEY and CDR2 SVGAGI. CDR3 nucleotide sequence: TGTGCCAGCAGGGATGGACAGTACTATGGCTACACCTTC. It codes for CASRDGQYYGYTF.

This clone was observed a few times. The chain is built from TRBV28 and TRBJ1-2; TRBD1 is a possible D gene (6 bases). V lost 5 bases to trimming and J lost 6 bases, with 10 bases between them. CDR3 length equals 12 residues. In germline, CDR1 is MDHEN, CDR2 SYDVKM. CDR3 region: CASSDRPHGYTF. The CDR3 DNA sequence: TGTGCCAGCAGTGACAGGCCCCATGGCTACACCTTC.

Here the CDR3 DNA reads TGTGCCAGCAGCTACCCCCCCGGGACCGGGGAGCTGTTTTTT. Amino acid sequence: CASSYPPGTGELFF. The chain has TRBV7-9 and TRBJ2-2; unclear D gene. Germline CDR1 SEHNR, CDR2 FQNEAQ (reference sequence). V gave up 4 bases and J gave up 5 bases, with 11 bases separating them. This CDR3 comprises 14 residues.

J is TRBJ2-1 and V is TRBV2; 14 nucleotides agree with TRBD2. CDR1 and CDR2 (germline): SNHLY, FYNNEI. With 6 bases clipped from V and 5 bases from J, the junction kept 6 bases outside the gene matches. The CDR3 extends over 16 amino acids. CDR3 sequence: CASRGTSGSKDNEQFF. The CDR3, as DNA: TGTGCCAGCAGGGGGACTAGCGGGAGTAAGGACAATGAGCAGTTCTTC.

V gene TRBV7-2 combines with J gene TRBJ2-1; 7 positions match TRBD1. The CDR3 totals 17 residues. The germline CDR1 and CDR2 sequences are SGHTA and FQGNSA. V lost 1 base, J lost 4 bases, and 10 bases stayed unmatched. The CDR3 is CASSLGIGGRRYNEQFF. CDR3 DNA sequence: TGTGCCAGCAGCTTAGGTATAGGGGGCCGAAGGTACAATGAGCAGTTCTTC.

V gene TRBV13 combines with J gene TRBJ2-2; D remains ambiguous. CDR1 is PRHDT, CDR2 FYEKMQ, per germline (reference sequence). Trimming removed 0 bases at V and 5 bases at J, with 16 bases between. The CDR3 sequence is 17 residues long. CDR3 sequence: CASSLGPVSSTTGELFF. The CDR3 DNA sequence: TGTGCCAGCAGCTTAGGTCCCGTTAGTAGCACAACCGGGGAGCTGTTTTTT. Variable domain in full (rest from reference TRBV13 and TRBJ2-2): AAGVIQSPRHLIKEKRETATLKCYPIPRHDTVYWYQQGPGQDPQFLISFYEKMQSDKGSIPDRFSAQQFSDYHSELNMSSLELGDSALYFCASSLGPVSSTTGELFFGEGSRLTVL.

The V and J genes are TRBV6-5 and TRBJ2-2; TRBD1 matches 9 bases. Germline loops: CDR1 MNHEY, CDR2 SVGAGI. The CDR3 runs 14 residues. V gave up 6 bases and J gave up 8 bases; unmatched junction bases: 7. CDR3 nucleotides: TGTGCCAGCAGAGTTACACAGGGGGCAGGGGAGCTGTTTTTT. This codes for CASRVTQGAGELFF.

This rearrangement joins TRBV28 to TRBJ2-7; D is ambiguous. Germline V CDR1 and CDR2: MDHEN, SYDVKM. V was shortened by 5 bases and J by 5 bases, with 10 bases between the two germline ends. CDR3 length: 12 residues. The CDR3 loop is CASSTGYHEQYF. As DNA, the CDR3 is TGTGCCAGCAGTACCGGGTACCACGAGCAGTACTTC. The complete variable domain, with remaining parts taken from reference TRBV28 and TRBJ2-7, reads DVKVTQSSRYLVKRTGEKVFLECVQDMDHENMFWYRQDPGLGLRLIYFSYDVKMKEKGDIPEGYSVSREKKERFSLILESASTNQTSMYLCASSTGYHEQYFGPGTRLTVT.

The chain uses TRBV10-3 and TRBJ1-2, with unresolved D. CDR1 is ENHRY, CDR2 SYGVKD, per germline. The CDR3 is 15 amino acids. The germline V and J ends were trimmed by 5 bases and 5 bases, with 18 bases remaining between them. In nucleotides, the CDR3 is TGTGCCATCAGTAGAGAGAGGGAGGGAAGGTATGGCTACACCTTC. Protein: CAISREREGRYGYTF.

In its sample, this clone was seen once. The V gene is TRBV28, the J gene TRBJ1-5; D unclear. Trimming took off 3 bases at V and 0 bases at J, with 12 bases between the two ends. The CDR3 is 16 amino acids. Germline assignment: CDR1 MDHEN and CDR2 SYDVKM. CDR3 residues: CASSLSSYYSNQPQHF. The DNA for the CDR3 is TGTGCCAGCAGTTTGTCCAGTTATTATAGCAATCAGCCCCAGCATTTT.

V is TRBV7-8 and J is TRBJ2-1, with 12 bases fitting TRBD2. Germline V lookup: CDR1 SGHVS, CDR2 FQNEAQ. V lost 10 bases and J lost 5; bases outside the gene matches: 6. CDR3 length equals 14 residues. The CDR3, as DNA: TGTGCCACCAGACTAGCGGGAGTACACAATGAGCAGTTCTTC. Its protein product is CATRLAGVHNEQFF.

This rearrangement joins TRBV28 to TRBJ1-2, with D possibly matching TRBD1 (6 bases). This CDR3 contains 13 residues. Trimming took off 8 bases at V and 3 bases at J, with 13 bases between the two ends. CDR1 is MDHEN and CDR2 is SYDVKM in the germline V gene. The DNA for the CDR3 is TGTGCCAGCGGACCGGGACAACACTATGGCTACACCTTC. Amino acid sequence: CASGPGQHYGYTF.

The chain uses TRBV20-1 and TRBJ2-7; TRBD1 matches 10 bases. CDR3 length equals 15 residues. Germline loops: CDR1 DFQATT, CDR2 SNEGSKA (reference sequence). Trimming at V came to 3 bases and at J to 1 base, leaving 6 bases not matched to a gene. The CDR3 is CSASGGQGWSYEQYF. The CDR3 DNA follows: TGCAGTGCTAGTGGGGGACAGGGGTGGTCCTACGAGCAGTACTTC.

V and J are TRBV6-5 and TRBJ2-4, with TRBD2 matching 8 bases. The CDR3 is 14 amino acids. CDR1 and CDR2 (germline): MNHEY, SVGAGI. V gave up 6 bases and J gave up 5 bases; unmatched junction bases: 6. The DNA for the CDR3 is TGTGCCAGCAGGACAACTAGCGGAGAAAACATTCAGTACTTC. It codes for CASRTTSGENIQYF.

The chain recombines TRBV20-1 with TRBJ2-5; tentatively, D is TRBD2 (6 bases). Germline CDR1 DFQATT, CDR2 SNEGSKA (reference sequence). The CDR3 is 15 amino acids. Trimming pared 3 bases from V and 2 bases from J, leaving 16 bases between. As DNA, the CDR3 is TGCAGTGCTAGTCCGCGGGGTTGGGCACAAGAGACCCAGTACTTC. As protein: CSASPRGWAQETQYF.

V and J are TRBV24-1 and TRBJ1-4, with a possible D match to TRBD1 (6 bases). CDR3 length equals 15 residues. Germline values: CDR1 KGHDR, CDR2 SFDVKD. Trimming shortened V by 2 bases and J by 3 bases, and 9 bases separated the two germline ends. CDR3 bases: TGTGCCACCAGTGATTCGACAGGCGCTAATGAAAAACTGTTTTTT. Its translation is CATSDSTGANEKLFF.